This TCR beta chain was recovered during a study of siplizumab effects on memory and regulatory T cells. Concerning this clone itself: Its antigen is undetermined.

The junction had 11 bases not matched to a gene; V was cut back by 5 bases and J by 0 bases. CDR3 length: 17 amino acids. Germline V gene sequence: CDR1 LGHNA, CDR2 YNFKEQ. Clones were read by immunoSEQ multiplex PCR, and TCRdb kept only the in-frame ones, dropping some. The sample gives some 100,000 clones, about 90% of which show up once; roughly 2.6% is in the top ten. Findings of the study overall: Confirmatory evidence of suppressive function in proliferating siplizumab-culture Tregs was not obtained. In siplizumab conditions, mappable alloreactive CD4+ clones averaged roughly 64% Treg-derived, against approximately 27% in controls.

The TCR comes from a human donor in good health. Some clones in this sample may be carry-over from other donors' samples. Sequenced input: CD4+ T cells sorted from blood. The J gene is TRBJ2-3, the V gene TRBV4-2; 7 bases match TRBD1. In DNA, the CDR3 is TGTGCCAGCAGCTACCTTAGGGACAGTCCTAGCACAGATACGCAGTATTTT. Translated: CASSYLRDSPSTDTQYF.